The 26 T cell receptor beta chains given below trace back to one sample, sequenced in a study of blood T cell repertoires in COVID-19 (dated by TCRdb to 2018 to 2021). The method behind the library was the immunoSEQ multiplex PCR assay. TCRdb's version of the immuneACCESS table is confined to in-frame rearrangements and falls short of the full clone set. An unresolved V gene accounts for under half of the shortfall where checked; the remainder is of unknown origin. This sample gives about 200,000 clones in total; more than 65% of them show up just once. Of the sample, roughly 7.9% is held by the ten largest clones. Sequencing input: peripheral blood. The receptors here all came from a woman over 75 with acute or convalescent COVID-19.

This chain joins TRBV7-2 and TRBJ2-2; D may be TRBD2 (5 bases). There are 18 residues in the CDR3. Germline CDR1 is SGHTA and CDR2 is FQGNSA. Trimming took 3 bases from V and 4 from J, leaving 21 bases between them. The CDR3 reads CASSFGPQRSPFTGELFF. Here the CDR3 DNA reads TGTGCCAGCAGCTTCGGTCCCCAGCGGTCACCCTTCACCGGGGAGCTGTTTTTT.

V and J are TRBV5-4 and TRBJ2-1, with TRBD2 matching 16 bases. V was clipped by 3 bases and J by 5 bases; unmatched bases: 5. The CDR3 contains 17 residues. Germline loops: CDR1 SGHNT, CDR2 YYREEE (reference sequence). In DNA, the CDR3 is TGTGCCAGCAGCTCCCCGGGACTAGCGGGAGGGCACAATGAGCAGTTCTTC. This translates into CASSSPGLAGGHNEQFF.

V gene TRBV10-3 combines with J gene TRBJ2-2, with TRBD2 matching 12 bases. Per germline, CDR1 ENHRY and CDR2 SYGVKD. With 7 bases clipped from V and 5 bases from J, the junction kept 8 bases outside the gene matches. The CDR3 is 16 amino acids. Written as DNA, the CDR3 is TGTGCCATCAAGCTAGCGGGGGGGAGTGAAACCGGGGAGCTGTTTTTT. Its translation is CAIKLAGGSETGELFF.

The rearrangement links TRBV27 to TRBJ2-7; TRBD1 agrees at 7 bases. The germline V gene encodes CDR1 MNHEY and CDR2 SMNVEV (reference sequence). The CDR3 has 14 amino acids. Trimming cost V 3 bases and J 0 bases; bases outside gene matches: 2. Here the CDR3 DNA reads TGTGCCAGCAGTTTGGACAGGAGCTCCTACGAGCAGTACTTC. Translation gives CASSLDRSSYEQYF.

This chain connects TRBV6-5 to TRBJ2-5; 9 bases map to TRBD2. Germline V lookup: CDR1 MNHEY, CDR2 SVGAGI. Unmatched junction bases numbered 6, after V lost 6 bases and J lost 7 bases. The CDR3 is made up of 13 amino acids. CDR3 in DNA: TGTGCCAGCAGCTTAGCGGGAGACGGGACCCAGTACTTC. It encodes CASSLAGDGTQYF.

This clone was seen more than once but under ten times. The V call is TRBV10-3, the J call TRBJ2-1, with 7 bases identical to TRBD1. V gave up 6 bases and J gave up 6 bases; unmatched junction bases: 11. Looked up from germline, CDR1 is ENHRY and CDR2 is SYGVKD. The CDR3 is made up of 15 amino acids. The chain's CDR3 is CAIRNTGDPINEQFF. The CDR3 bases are TGTGCCATCAGGAATACAGGGGATCCCATCAATGAGCAGTTCTTC.

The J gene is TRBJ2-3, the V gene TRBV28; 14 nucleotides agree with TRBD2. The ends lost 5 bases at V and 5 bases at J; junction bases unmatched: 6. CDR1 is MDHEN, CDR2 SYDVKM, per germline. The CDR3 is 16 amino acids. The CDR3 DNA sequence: TGTGCCAGCAGTCCCACGGGACTAGCGGGAGTAGATACGCAGTATTTT. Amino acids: CASSPTGLAGVDTQYF.

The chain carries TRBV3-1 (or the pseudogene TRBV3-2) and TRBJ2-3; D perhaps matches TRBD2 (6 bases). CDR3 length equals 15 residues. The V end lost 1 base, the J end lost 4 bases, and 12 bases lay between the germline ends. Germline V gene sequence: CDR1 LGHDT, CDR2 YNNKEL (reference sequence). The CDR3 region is CASSQALPSADTQYF. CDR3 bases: TGTGCCAGCAGCCAAGCCCTCCCTAGCGCAGATACGCAGTATTTT.

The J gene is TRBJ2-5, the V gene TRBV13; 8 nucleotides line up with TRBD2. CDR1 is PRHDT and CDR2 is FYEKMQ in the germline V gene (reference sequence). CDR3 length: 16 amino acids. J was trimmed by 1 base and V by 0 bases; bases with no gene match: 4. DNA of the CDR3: TGTGCCAGCAGCTTAGGGGGGGCGGGAGGCCAAGAGACCCAGTACTTC. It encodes CASSLGGAGGQETQYF. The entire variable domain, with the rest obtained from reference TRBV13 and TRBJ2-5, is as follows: AAGVIQSPRHLIKEKRETATLKCYPIPRHDTVYWYQQGPGQDPQFLISFYEKMQSDKGSIPDRFSAQQFSDYHSELNMSSLELGDSALYFCASSLGGAGGQETQYFGPGTRLLVL.

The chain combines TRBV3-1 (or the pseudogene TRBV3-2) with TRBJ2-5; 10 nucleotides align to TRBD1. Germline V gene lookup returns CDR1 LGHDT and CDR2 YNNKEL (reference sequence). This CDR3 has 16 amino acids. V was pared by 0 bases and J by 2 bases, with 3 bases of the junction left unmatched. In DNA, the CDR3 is TGTGCCAGCAGCCAAGATGTGGGACAGGGGCAAGAGACCCAGTACTTC. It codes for CASSQDVGQGQETQYF.

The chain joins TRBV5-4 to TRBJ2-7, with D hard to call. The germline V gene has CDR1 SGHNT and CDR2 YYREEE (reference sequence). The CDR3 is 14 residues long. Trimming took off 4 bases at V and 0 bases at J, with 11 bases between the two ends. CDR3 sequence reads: CASSRKQSSYEQYF. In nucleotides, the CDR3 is TGTGCCAGCAGCCGAAAACAGAGCTCCTACGAGCAGTACTTC.

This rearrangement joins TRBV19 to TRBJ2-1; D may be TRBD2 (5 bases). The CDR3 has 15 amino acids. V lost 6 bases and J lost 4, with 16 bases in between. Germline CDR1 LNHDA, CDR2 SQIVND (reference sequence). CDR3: CASRPGSDPYNEQFF. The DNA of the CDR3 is TGTGCCAGTAGGCCTGGTAGCGATCCTTACAATGAGCAGTTCTTC.

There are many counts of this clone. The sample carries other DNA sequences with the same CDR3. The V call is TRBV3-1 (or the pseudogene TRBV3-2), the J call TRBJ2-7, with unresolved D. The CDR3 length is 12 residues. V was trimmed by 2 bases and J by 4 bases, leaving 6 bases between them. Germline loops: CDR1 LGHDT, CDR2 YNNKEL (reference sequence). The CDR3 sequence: CASSQNIYEQYF. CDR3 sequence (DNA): TGTGCCAGCAGCCAAAATATATACGAGCAGTACTTC.

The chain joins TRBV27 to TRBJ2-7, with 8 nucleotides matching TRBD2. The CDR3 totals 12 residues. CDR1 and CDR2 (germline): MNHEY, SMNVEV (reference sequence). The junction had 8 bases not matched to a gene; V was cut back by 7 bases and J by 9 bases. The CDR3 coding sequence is TGTGCCAGCACCTCGGGAGGGGGGTGGCAGTACTTC. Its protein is CASTSGGGWQYF.

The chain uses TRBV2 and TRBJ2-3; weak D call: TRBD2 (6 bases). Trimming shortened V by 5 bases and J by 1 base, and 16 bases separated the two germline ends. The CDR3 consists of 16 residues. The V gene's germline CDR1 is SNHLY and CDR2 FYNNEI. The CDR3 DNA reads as TGTGCCAGCAGTCCAGGGACTCTACTCCGCACAGATACGCAGTATTTT. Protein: CASSPGTLLRTDTQYF.

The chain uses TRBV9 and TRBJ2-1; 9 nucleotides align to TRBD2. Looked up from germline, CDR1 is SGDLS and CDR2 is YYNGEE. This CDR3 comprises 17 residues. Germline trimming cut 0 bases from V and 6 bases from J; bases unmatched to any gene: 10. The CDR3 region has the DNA TGTGCCAGCAGCGTAGCGCTAGCGGGATATCAATCCAATGAGCAGTTCTTC. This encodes CASSVALAGYQSNEQFF.

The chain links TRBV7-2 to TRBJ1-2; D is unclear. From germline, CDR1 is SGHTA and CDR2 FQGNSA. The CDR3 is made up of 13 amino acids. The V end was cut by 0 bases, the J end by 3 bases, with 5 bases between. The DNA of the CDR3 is TGTGCCAGCAGCTTAGCCCGGGACTATGGCTACACCTTC. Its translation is CASSLARDYGYTF.

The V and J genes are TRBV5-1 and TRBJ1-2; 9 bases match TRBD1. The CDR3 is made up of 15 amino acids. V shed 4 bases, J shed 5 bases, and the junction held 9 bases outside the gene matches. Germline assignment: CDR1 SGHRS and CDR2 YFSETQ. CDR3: CASSIGQGLYYGYTF. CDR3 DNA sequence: TGCGCCAGCAGCATAGGACAGGGGTTGTATTATGGCTACACCTTC.

The CDR3 here is CASAPGKDQPQHF. In nucleotides, the CDR3 is TGTGCCAGCGCTCCGGGTAAGGATCAGCCCCAGCATTTT. The J gene is TRBJ1-5, the V gene TRBV6-5; D not resolved. CDR1 and CDR2 (germline): MNHEY, SVGAGI. Trimming left V 8 bases short and J 5 bases short, with 13 bases between. The CDR3 runs to 13 residues.

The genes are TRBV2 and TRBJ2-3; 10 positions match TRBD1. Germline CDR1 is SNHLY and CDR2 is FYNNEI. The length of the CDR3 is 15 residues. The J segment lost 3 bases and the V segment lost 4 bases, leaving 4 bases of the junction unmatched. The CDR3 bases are TGTGCCAGCAGTGGCCCGGGACAGGGGACAGATACGCAGTATTTT. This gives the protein CASSGPGQGTDTQYF.

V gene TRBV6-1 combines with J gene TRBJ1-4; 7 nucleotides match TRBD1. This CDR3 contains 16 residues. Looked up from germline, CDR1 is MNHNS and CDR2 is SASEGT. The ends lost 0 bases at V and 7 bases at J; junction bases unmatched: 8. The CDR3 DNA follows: TGTGCCAGCAGTGAAGCGAGAGGACAGGCGGTTGAAAAACTGTTTTTT. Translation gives CASSEARGQAVEKLFF.

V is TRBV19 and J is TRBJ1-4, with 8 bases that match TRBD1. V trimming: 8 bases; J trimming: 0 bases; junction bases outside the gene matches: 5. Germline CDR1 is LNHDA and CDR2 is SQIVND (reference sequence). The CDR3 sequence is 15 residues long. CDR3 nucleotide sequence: TGTGCCAGTGGCACAGGGGGGACAACTAATGAAAAACTGTTTTTT. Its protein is CASGTGGTTNEKLFF. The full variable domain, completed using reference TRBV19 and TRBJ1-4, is DGGITQSPKYLFRKEGQNVTLSCEQNLNHDAMYWYRQDPGQGLRLIYYSQIVNDFQKGDIAEGYSVSREKKESFPLTVTSAQKNPTAFYLCASGTGGTTNEKLFFGSGTQLSVL.

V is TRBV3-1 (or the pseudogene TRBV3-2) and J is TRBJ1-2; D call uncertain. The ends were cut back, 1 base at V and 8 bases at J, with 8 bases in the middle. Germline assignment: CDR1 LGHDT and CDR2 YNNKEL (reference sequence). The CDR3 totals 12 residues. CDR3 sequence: CASSQGGRGYTF. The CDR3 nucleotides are TGTGCCAGCAGCCAAGGAGGGCGAGGCTACACCTTC.

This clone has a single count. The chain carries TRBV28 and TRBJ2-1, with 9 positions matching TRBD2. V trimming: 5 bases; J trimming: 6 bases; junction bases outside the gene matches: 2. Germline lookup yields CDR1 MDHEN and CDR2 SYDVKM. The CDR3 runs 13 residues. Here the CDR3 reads CASSRAGGNEQFF. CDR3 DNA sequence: TGTGCCAGCAGTCGAGCGGGGGGCAATGAGCAGTTCTTC.

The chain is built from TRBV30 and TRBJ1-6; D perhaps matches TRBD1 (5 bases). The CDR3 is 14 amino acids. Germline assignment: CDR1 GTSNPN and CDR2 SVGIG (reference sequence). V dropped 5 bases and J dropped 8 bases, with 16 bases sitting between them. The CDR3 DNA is TGTGCCTGGGGCCTGCGGGGCCCGGATTCACCCCTCCACTTT. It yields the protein CAWGLRGPDSPLHF.

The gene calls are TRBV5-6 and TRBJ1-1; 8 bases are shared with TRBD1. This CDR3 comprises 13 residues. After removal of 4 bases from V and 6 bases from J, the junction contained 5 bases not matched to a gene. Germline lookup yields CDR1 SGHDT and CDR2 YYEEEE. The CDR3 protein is CASSVTGDSEAFF. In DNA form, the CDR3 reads TGTGCCAGCAGCGTGACAGGGGACTCTGAAGCTTTCTTT.